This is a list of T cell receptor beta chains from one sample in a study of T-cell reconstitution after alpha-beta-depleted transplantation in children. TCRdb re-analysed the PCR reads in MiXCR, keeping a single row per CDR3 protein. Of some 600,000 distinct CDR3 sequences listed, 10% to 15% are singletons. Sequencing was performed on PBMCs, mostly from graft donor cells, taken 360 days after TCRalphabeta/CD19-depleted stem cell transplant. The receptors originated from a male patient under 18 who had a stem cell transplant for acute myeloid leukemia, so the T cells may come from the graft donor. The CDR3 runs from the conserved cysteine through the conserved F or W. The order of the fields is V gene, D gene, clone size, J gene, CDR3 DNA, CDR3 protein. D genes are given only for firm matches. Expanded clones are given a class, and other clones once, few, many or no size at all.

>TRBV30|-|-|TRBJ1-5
TGTGCCTGGAGTGGGGGACGGGATCAGCCCCAGCATTTT
CAWSGGRDQPQHF
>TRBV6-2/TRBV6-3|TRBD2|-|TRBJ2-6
TGTGCCAGCAGTTGGGGGGGCTCTGGGGCCAACGTCCTGACTTTC
CASSWGGSGANVLTF
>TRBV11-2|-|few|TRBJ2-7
TGTGCCAGCAGTTACAACATCGGCTGGAGATACGAGCAGTACTTC
CASSYNIGWRYEQYF
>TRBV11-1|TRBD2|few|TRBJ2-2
TGTGCCAGCAGCTCGCATTGGACTAGCGGAGCGAACACCGGGGAGCTGTTTTTT
CASSSHWTSGANTGELFF
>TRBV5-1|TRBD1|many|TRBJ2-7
TGCGCCAGCAGCTTGATACAGGGGGCCAACGAGCAGTACTTC
CASSLIQGANEQYF
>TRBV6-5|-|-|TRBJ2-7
TGTGCCAGCAGTTACTGGGGCTCCCCCTACGAGCAGTACTTC
CASSYWGSPYEQYF
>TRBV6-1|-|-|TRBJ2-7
TGTGCCAGCAGTCCGGGACACCGGGGGTACTACGAGCAGTACTTC
CASSPGHRGYYEQYF
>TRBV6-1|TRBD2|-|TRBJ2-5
TGTGCCAGCAGTCCAGTAACCTCTAGCGGCCCCGTGGAGACCCAGTACTTC
CASSPVTSSGPVETQYF
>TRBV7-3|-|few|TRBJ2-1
TGTGCCAGCAGCTGGGGCGGGATGACGATCAATGAGCAGTTCTTC
CASSWGGMTINEQFF
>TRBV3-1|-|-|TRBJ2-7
TGTGCCAGCAGACAGGACGAGAGCGACGAGCAGTACTTC
CASRQDESDEQYF
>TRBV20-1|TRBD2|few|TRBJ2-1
TGCAGTGCTAGATTCGCCCTAGCGGACTCCTACAATGAGCAGTTCTTC
CSARFALADSYNEQFF
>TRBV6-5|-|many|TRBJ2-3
TGTGCCAGCAGTTTAGCGGTGATCACAGATACGCAGTATTTT
CASSLAVITDTQYF
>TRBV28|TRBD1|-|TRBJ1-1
TGTGCCAGCAGTTCCCACAGGGGGGCTGAAGCTTTCTTT
CASSSHRGAEAFF